The sequence of this TCR beta chain was determined in a study of a mutant IDH1 vaccine in newly diagnosed glioma (dated by TCRdb to 2020 to 2023). In terms of the full investigation: Vaccination began 4-6 weeks after radiotherapy alone, or alongside temozolomide cycles in the chemotherapy-containing groups. Of the roughly 30 treated patients, approximately 62% were male and about 38% were female, and the mean age was roughly 40 years. Before enrollment, patients had received standard therapy of radiotherapy alone, temozolomide alone, or radiochemotherapy with temozolomide; most received the combination. Visit V12 was the week-35 safety follow-up and visit V13 was the week-47 end of study. Peripheral blood samples were drawn at six visits, namely V03 (baseline), V05, V07, V10, V12 and V13. For exploratory analyses, longitudinal TCRB deep sequencing was carried out in around 24 treated patients wherever samples were available.

To prepare the library, the immunoSEQ multiplex PCR assay was applied. Following the manufacturer's protocol, the hsTCRB Kit was used to amplify rearranged TCR beta chain sequences. An Illumina MiSeq was used to sequence the TCRB libraries. As for how the authors treated the data: Demultiplexing, trimming and gene mapping were performed with the kit vendor's proprietary platform. This immuneACCESS table, as held by TCRdb, lists in-frame sequences with V and J called but not all clones. Of the missing ones, under half trace to an unresolved V gene in checked studies; the others have no known cause. The V and J calls and clone size are taken from that table; D and trimming were inferred from the DNA. Recorded for this sample are around 60,000 clones; roughly 79% of them occurred a single time. The top ten hold 5% to 7% of the sample. The study at large found these results: PBMC samples for TCRB deep sequencing were selected based on availability. Pseudoprogression appeared unrelated to alterations in the top peripheral T cell clonotypes detected by TCRB sequencing. Immune responses induced by the vaccine were seen in 90% to 95% of patients across multiple MHC alleles. The authors stated that sample limitations prevented analyses of patient blood samples from being reproduced.

The sample's time point label, decoded: week 35, safety follow-up. Each vaccine dose, consisting of 300 ug of a 20-mer mutant IDH1 peptide in Montanide, was administered subcutaneously with topical imiquimod. Patients received eight vaccinations in weeks 1, 3, 5, 7, 11, 15, 19 and 23, corresponding to visits V03 through V10. Newly diagnosed WHO grade 3 or 4 IDH1-mutant astrocytomas showing loss of nuclear ATRX were present in the donors. The samples were drawn from NOA16, a multicentre, single-arm, open-label phase I trial in Germany that tested a mutant IDH1 peptide vaccine in humans for the first time. Genomic DNA for TCRB sequencing was isolated from EDTA blood with the DNeasy Blood and Tissue Kit. This clone was detected only a few times. No cognate antigen has been identified for it. Base-call qualities are not available, and no considerably larger clone is one nucleotide away. From the germline V gene (reference sequence), CDR1 is SGHNT and CDR2 is YYREEE. The V end loses 0 bases and the J end loses 1 base, and a stretch of 10 bases separates them. Inclusive of the bounding cysteine and phenylalanine, the CDR3 is 15 residues long. Only CDR3 DNA remains: 45 bases, in frame from the first base.

This receptor was identified in a man aged 35 to 55 with glioma. The rearrangement joined TRBV5-4 to TRBJ1-1; TRBD1 is possibly the D segment (5 matching bases). The specimen was PBMCs, collected from a glioma patient whose treatment included an IDH1 peptide vaccine. The nucleotide sequence reads as follows: TGTGCCAGCAGCTTGGTACCCAGGGAGAACACTGAAGCTTTCTTT. The resulting protein is CASSLVPRENTEAFF.